Each of the 10 T cell receptor beta chains below was sequenced from the same sample in a study of CD8 T cells in Susac syndrome (dated by TCRdb to about 2019). Library preparation employed the immunoSEQ multiplex PCR assay. RNA was extracted with the RNeasy kit and roughly 0.45 to 1 ug was reverse transcribed using random hexamers. The public reads were reanalyzed by TCRdb: fastp trimming at Q25, MiXCR alignment, in-frame beta chains only. Every distinct CDR3 protein forms one entry, paired with its most common genes and DNA. The sample table lists 250,000 to 350,000 distinct CDR3 sequences, about 90% of them with a count of one. The ten top clones hold around 0.07% of the sample. The source material was CD4+ T cells from PBMCs. The receptor set was obtained from a human donor with multiple sclerosis.

The genes are TRBV5-5 and TRBJ2-1; D call uncertain. Trimming cost V 4 bases and J 9 bases, with 14 bases left between them. CDR1 is SGHKS and CDR2 is YYEKEE in the germline V gene (reference sequence). The CDR3 has 13 amino acids. The CDR3 region has the DNA TGTGCCAGCAGCCCGCAGTCCTCCCTTGAGCAGTTCTTC. Amino acid sequence: CASSPQSSLEQFF.

The chain uses TRBV5-1 and TRBJ1-4; D not certain. V was trimmed by 0 bases and J by 6 bases, leaving 9 bases between them. The CDR3 runs 14 residues. Germline loops: CDR1 SGHRS, CDR2 YFSETQ. In DNA, the CDR3 is TGCGCCAGCAGCTTGGACCGTGTGGATGAAAAACTGTTTTTT. This translates into CASSLDRVDEKLFF.

V is TRBV6-1 and J is TRBJ1-1; D gene uncertain. The V end was cut by 2 bases, the J end by 6 bases, with 16 bases between. This CDR3 is 15 amino acids long. CDR1 is MNHNS and CDR2 is SASEGT in the germline V gene. CDR3 coding DNA: TGTGCCAGCAGTGAATCATGGGTCGGCCCGTCTGAAGCTTTCTTT. It translates to CASSESWVGPSEAFF.

A single count supports this clonotype. This sequence joins TRBV12-3 or TRBV12-4 and TRBJ2-1, with D unclear. The V and J ends lost 6 bases and 10 bases respectively, with 13 bases between them. The CDR3 spans 12 residues. CDR3 coding DNA: TGTGCCAGCAGGGACCAGCTCGGGGAGCAGTTCTTC. It specifies CASRDQLGEQFF.

V usage is TRBV11-2 and J usage is TRBJ2-5; TRBD2 matches at 8 bases. Germline V gives CDR1 SGHAT, CDR2 FQNNGV. There are 16 residues in the CDR3. V shed 5 bases, J shed 0 bases, and the junction held 8 bases outside the gene matches. The CDR3 DNA sequence: TGTGCCAGCAGCACCGGGACTAGTCAGTACCAAGAGACCCAGTACTTC. Translation gives CASSTGTSQYQETQYF.

This chain connects TRBV19 to TRBJ1-1; D is ambiguous. Germline CDR1 LNHDA, CDR2 SQIVND (reference sequence). Trimming shortened V by 3 bases and J by 5 bases, and 13 bases separated the two germline ends. The CDR3 consists of 14 residues. In DNA form, the CDR3 reads TGTGCCAGTAGTATGGAGGCAGGAGGGACTGAAGCTTTCTTT. Encoded protein: CASSMEAGGTEAFF. Combining the CDR3 with reference TRBV19 and TRBJ1-1 gives the whole variable domain DGGITQSPKYLFRKEGQNVTLSCEQNLNHDAMYWYRQDPGQGLRLIYYSQIVNDFQKGDIAEGYSVSREKKESFPLTVTSAQKNPTAFYLCASSMEAGGTEAFFGQGTRLTVV.

This clonotype was counted once. The chain employs TRBV12-3 or TRBV12-4 and TRBJ1-1; D unclear. There are 15 residues in the CDR3. V was pared by 7 bases and J by 5 bases, with 20 bases between. The CDR3 DNA reads as TGTGCCAGCACTCCCCCCCGTGGTAGAGGGACTGAAGCTTTCTTT. This encodes CASTPPRGRGTEAFF.

This clonotype has just one count. V usage is TRBV20-1 and J usage is TRBJ1-3; no definite D call. The V gene's germline CDR1 is DFQATT and CDR2 SNEGSKA (reference sequence). The CDR3 runs 13 residues. V lost 3 bases and J lost 0, with 6 bases in between. The DNA of the CDR3 is TGCAGTGCTAGGTACAACTCTGGAAACACCATATATTTT. Protein: CSARYNSGNTIYF.

The rearrangement links TRBV6-1 to TRBJ1-2, with no clear D. The V gene lost 1 base and the J gene lost 6 bases, with 9 bases spanning the gap. This CDR3 region has 13 residues. The germline V gene has CDR1 MNHNS and CDR2 SASEGT. The CDR3 DNA sequence: TGTGCCAGCAGTGAAGATGGGCTCGATGGCTACACCTTC. As protein: CASSEDGLDGYTF.

The sample holds one count of this clonotype. The chain links TRBV6-1 to TRBJ1-1; D is undetermined. The germline V gene encodes CDR1 MNHNS and CDR2 SASEGT. This CDR3 has 15 amino acids. V lost 4 bases to trimming and J lost 0 bases, with 12 bases between them. CDR3 loop: CASSGSATLNTEAFF. CDR3 in DNA: TGTGCCAGCAGTGGTTCGGCGACACTGAACACTGAAGCTTTCTTT.